This T cell receptor (beta chain) came from a study of cytomegalovirus exposure and HLA in healthy donors. Study-wide context: Some 200 million T cells yielded some 120 million unique TCR beta sequences in earlier analysis.

The V segment lost 5 bases and the J segment 4 bases; nucleotides outside the gene matches: 8. Germline loops: CDR1 MNHEY, CDR2 SMNVEV (reference sequence). The CDR3 has 15 amino acids. Study results and caveats: Diagnosis of cytomegalovirus status made by the classifier reportedly showed high specificity and sensitivity. Earlier results showed most TCR beta V segments being productive about 87% or about 30% of the time.

With respect to this clone: Its antigen is not known.

Amplification used 60 Vbeta primers and 13 Jbeta primers. This table comes from immunoSEQ multiplex PCR, and its TCRdb copy is limited to in-frame clones, with some not included. The table has approximately 250,000 clones, 70% to 90% seen once. The clonotype was recovered from a girl aged 2-10 years in good health and CMV-seronegative. The rearrangement uses TRBV27 and TRBJ1-3, with 7 positions matching TRBD1. Source material: PBMCs. CDR3 sequence reads: CASSRDRDVGNTIYF. The DNA of the CDR3 is TGTGCCAGCAGTAGAGACAGGGACGTCGGAAACACCATATATTTT.